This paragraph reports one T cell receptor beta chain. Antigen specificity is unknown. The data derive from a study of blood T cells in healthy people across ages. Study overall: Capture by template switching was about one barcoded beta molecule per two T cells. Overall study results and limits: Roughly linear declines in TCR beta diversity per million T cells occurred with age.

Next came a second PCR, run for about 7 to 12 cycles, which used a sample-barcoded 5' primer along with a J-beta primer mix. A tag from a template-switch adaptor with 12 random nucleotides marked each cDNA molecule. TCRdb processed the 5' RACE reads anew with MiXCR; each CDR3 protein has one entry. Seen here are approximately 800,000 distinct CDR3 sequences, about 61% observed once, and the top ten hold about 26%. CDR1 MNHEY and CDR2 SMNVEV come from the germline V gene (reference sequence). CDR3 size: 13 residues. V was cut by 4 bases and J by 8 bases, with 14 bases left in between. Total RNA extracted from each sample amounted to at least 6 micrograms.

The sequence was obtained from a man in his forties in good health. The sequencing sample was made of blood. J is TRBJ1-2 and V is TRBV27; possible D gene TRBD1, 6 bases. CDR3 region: CASSSDSLLGYTF. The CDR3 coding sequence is TGTGCCAGCAGTTCGGACAGTCTATTAGGCTACACCTTC.